This T cell receptor (beta chain) was retrieved from a study of blood T cell repertoires in COVID-19. For the study at large: Collection of acute and convalescent COVID-19 samples took place in the United States, Italy and Spain. PBMCs, B-cell-depleted T cells, or T cells provided the cDNA or gDNA that made up the material.

The authors' processing: The assay estimated nucleated cells by amplifying reference gene primers. Sequencing was performed with immunoSEQ multiplex PCR; in TCRdb, only in-frame clones are kept and a portion is missing. That table is the source of V, J and clone size, and D and trimming were worked out from the DNA. The sample has approximately 97,000 clones, almost 90% seen once. The V and J ends lost 9 bases and 0 bases respectively, with 7 bases between them. From germline, CDR1 is KGHDR and CDR2 SFDVKD. The CDR3 extends over 13 amino acids. Patients from Seattle were sampled longitudinally, starting during active infection.

The chain uses TRBV24-1 and TRBJ2-2; a possible D gene is TRBD1 (6 bases). What was sequenced was peripheral blood. The TCR sequence derives from a man between 50 and 59 years old with COVID-19, enrolled during active disease. CDR3 nucleotides: TGTGCCACCGGGACACCGAACACCGGGGAGCTGTTTTTT. This codes for CATGTPNTGELFF.